The T cell receptor (beta chain) described here comes from a study of blood T cell repertoires in COVID-19. Turning to the study itself: COVID-19 samples, acute and convalescent, were from the United States, Italy and Spain. T cells, B-cell-depleted T cells, or PBMCs provided the cDNA or gDNA that served as material.

Study processing details: Nucleated cell number was recorded as an estimate derived from reference gene primer amplification. Sequenced by immunoSEQ multiplex PCR; TCRdb stores in-frame clones only, minus some. D and trimming come from the DNA, and the V and J calls and clone size come from that table. The table lists some 220,000 clones, roughly 86% of them singletons. On this clone: Other DNA variants within this sample encode the same CDR3.

CDR1 and CDR2 from the germline V gene are SGHNT and YYREEE (reference sequence). The CDR3 has 14 residues. The germline V and J ends were trimmed by 5 bases and 3 bases, with 12 bases remaining between them. The sequencing sample was made of peripheral blood. V gene TRBV5-4 combines with J gene TRBJ1-3, with TRBD1 as a possible D gene (5 bases). This TCR was sampled from a man aged 50 to 60 with acute or convalescent COVID-19. In DNA, the CDR3 is TGTGCCAGCAGGGCAGGGCTGGATGGAAACACCATATATTTT. Its translation: CASRAGLDGNTIYF.